Described below is a single T cell receptor beta chain sequence and its context. Its antigen is still unknown. This record belongs to a study of OX40 agonist ivuxolimab in advanced cancers. Study-wide background: Patients were dosed with the agonistic anti-OX40 (CD134) antibody ivuxolimab. Dose-escalation cases comprised hepatocellular carcinoma, melanoma, renal cell or head and neck cancer.

Study outcomes and limitations: Patients with a partial response at 0.1-3.0 mg/kg had among the lowest clonal expansion. Mean expanded clone counts were higher in CD8+ than CD4+ T cells.

V shed 5 bases and J shed 0 bases, with 7 bases lying between them. The germline V gene has CDR1 SGHVS and CDR2 FNYEAQ. There are 13 residues in the CDR3. Libraries were prepared by immunoSEQ multiplex PCR; TCRdb keeps only in-frame clonotypes and omits some of them. The sample consists of more than 65,000 clones, 80% to 95% of them appearing once. This chain links TRBV7-6 with TRBJ1-1, with no clear D. The clonotype was recovered from an adult with an advanced solid tumor such as melanoma, head and neck, liver or kidney cancer. The specimen comprised CD4+ or CD8+ T cells sorted from blood, sampled in a trial of the OX40 agonist ivuxolimab. In nucleotides, the CDR3 is TGTGCCAGCAGCCATACAGTGAACACTGAAGCTTTCTTT. Its translation is CASSHTVNTEAFF.